The T cell receptor beta chain described here comes from a study of T cells in Graves' hyperthyroidism and ophthalmopathy. Broader study findings: Researchers report that a 13 V-J model separated ophthalmopathy from stable hyperthyroidism.

The source material, RNA transcripts, was used to amplify TCR beta CDR3 regions. With the HTBI primer set, the TCR CDR3 went through a first round of RT-PCR. MiXCR, applied by TCRdb to the multiplex PCR reads, yields one record per CDR3 protein. The sample records about 690,000 distinct CDR3 sequences, 15% to 20% being singletons. The V end was cut by 0 bases, the J end by 5 bases, with 7 bases between. The CDR3 covers 14 residues. From germline, CDR1 is SGHVS and CDR2 FQNEAQ. This clonotype appeared many times. The antigen is undetermined. This TCR was sampled from a man between 50 and 59 years old with Graves' hyperthyroidism. The chain employs TRBV7-8 and TRBJ2-2; D is unclear. Sequenced sample: blood. This chain's CDR3 is CASSLAEWTGELFF. CDR3 sequence (DNA): TGTGCCAGCAGCTTAGCCGAATGGACCGGGGAGCTGTTTTTT.